These 11 T cell receptor beta chains came from one sample sequenced in a study of OX40 agonist ivuxolimab in advanced cancers. Libraries were prepared by immunoSEQ multiplex PCR; TCRdb keeps only in-frame clonotypes and omits some of them. The sample comprises approximately 70,000 clones, roughly four fifths of which are singletons, and almost 1.5% rests with the top ten. Source: CD4+ or CD8+ T cells sorted from blood, taken in a trial of the OX40 agonist ivuxolimab. The receptors were sampled from an adult with an advanced solid tumor such as melanoma, head and neck, liver or kidney cancer.

The rearrangement joins TRBV29-1 to TRBJ2-5; 12 bases align to TRBD2. Germline V gives CDR1 SQVTM, CDR2 ANQGSEA. CDR3 length: 13 residues. Trimming at V came to 6 bases and at J to 1 base, leaving 0 bases not matched to a gene. The CDR3 here is CSVTSGGQETQYF. In nucleotides, the CDR3 is TGCAGCGTGACTAGCGGGGGCCAAGAGACCCAGTACTTC.

This sequence joins TRBV6-1 and TRBJ1-2, with D unresolved. Germline lookup yields CDR1 MNHNS and CDR2 SASEGT. V shed 4 bases and J shed 0 bases, with 3 bases lying between them. The CDR3 has 12 residues. CDR3 region: CASSAPNYGYTF. The DNA of the CDR3 is TGTGCCAGCAGTGCGCCTAACTATGGCTACACCTTC.

The chain recombines TRBV5-1 with TRBJ2-7; 9 bases fit TRBD2. CDR1 is SGHRS, CDR2 YFSETQ, per germline. J was trimmed by 2 bases and V by 3 bases; bases with no gene match: 6. The CDR3 covers 15 residues. CDR3 in DNA: TGCGCCAGCAGCTCCGGGAGCGGGGGGCCCTACGAGCAGTACTTC. Translating gives CASSSGSGGPYEQYF.

This chain connects TRBV18 to TRBJ1-1; D not certain. Germline V CDR1 and CDR2: KGHSH, LQKENI. Trimming stripped 0 bases from V and 2 bases from J, with 10 bases between. The CDR3 sequence is 15 residues long. The CDR3 loop is CASSPPRGANTEAFF. CDR3 DNA sequence: TGTGCCAGCTCACCACCACGAGGAGCCAACACTGAAGCTTTCTTT.

V is TRBV18 and J is TRBJ2-1; 8 bases are shared with TRBD1. With 4 bases clipped from V and 8 bases from J, the junction kept 7 bases outside the gene matches. The CDR3 loop spans 14 amino acids. CDR1 is KGHSH, CDR2 LQKENI, per germline. This CDR3 reads CASSRDRGGDEQFF. CDR3 nucleotides: TGTGCCAGCTCACGTGACAGGGGTGGGGATGAGCAGTTCTTC.

CDR3 sequence (DNA): TGTGCCAGCAGCGTGACGACAGTGACTGGCGGGGAGCTGTTTTTT. Translating gives CASSVTTVTGGELFF. This sequence joins TRBV7-6 and TRBJ2-2; D possibly corresponds to TRBD1 (5 bases). This CDR3 contains 15 residues. The V end was cut by 5 bases, the J end by 7 bases, with 17 bases between. Germline lookup yields CDR1 SGHVS and CDR2 FNYEAQ. The full variable domain, with the rest looked up from reference TRBV7-6 and TRBJ2-2, is GAGVSQSPRYKVTKRGQDVALRCDPISGHVSLYWYRQALGQGPEFLTYFNYEAQQDKSGLPNDRFSAERPEGSISTLTIQRTEQRDSAMYRCASSVTTVTGGELFFGEGSRLTVL.

This sequence joins TRBV5-1 and TRBJ1-2; TRBD1 is a possible D gene (5 bases). This CDR3 region has 13 residues. The V and J ends lost 5 bases and 1 base respectively, with 9 bases between them. Germline assignment: CDR1 SGHRS and CDR2 YFSETQ. CDR3: CASRYDSNYGYTF. The CDR3 DNA is TGCGCCAGCAGGTATGACAGTAACTATGGCTACACCTTC.

This chain joins TRBV7-9 and TRBJ2-7; the D is unclear. The V gene's germline CDR1 is SEHNR and CDR2 FQNEAQ (reference sequence). The CDR3 is 14 residues long. V was cut by 0 bases and J by 0 bases, with 6 bases left in between. CDR3 nucleotide sequence: TGTGCCAGCAGCTTAGCTCAGCCCTCCTACGAGCAGTACTTC. Amino acids: CASSLAQPSYEQYF.

The rearrangement links TRBV11-1 to TRBJ2-7, with D maybe TRBD2 (5 bases). CDR3 length equals 14 residues. The germline CDR1 and CDR2 sequences are SGHAT and FQDESV (reference sequence). The V end lost 4 bases, the J end lost 3 bases, and 13 bases lay between the germline ends. In nucleotides, the CDR3 is TGTGCCAGCAGCTCGACCGCTGGAGGCTACGAGCAGTACTTC. Amino acids: CASSSTAGGYEQYF.

This clone was seen once. The rearrangement links TRBV7-7 to TRBJ2-3, with 7 bases lining up with TRBD1. Germline CDR1 and CDR2: SSHAT and FNYEAQ (reference sequence). The junction had 2 bases not matched to a gene; V was cut back by 5 bases and J by 3 bases. The CDR3 extends over 13 amino acids. This CDR3 is CASSKDRTDTQYF. The DNA for the CDR3 is TGTGCCAGCAGCAAGGACAGGACAGATACGCAGTATTTT.

The chain uses TRBV2 and TRBJ1-6; D perhaps matches TRBD1 (5 bases). Trimming took off 3 bases at V and 6 bases at J, with 12 bases between the two ends. This CDR3 contains 15 residues. Germline CDR1 reads SNHLY; CDR2 reads FYNNEI. The CDR3 reads CASSDRVLTNSPLHF. For the CDR3, the DNA is TGTGCCAGCAGTGACAGGGTCTTAACTAATTCACCCCTCCACTTT.